The rows below give T cell receptor beta chains drawn from one sample of a study of blood T cell repertoires in COVID-19. This table comes from immunoSEQ multiplex PCR, and its TCRdb copy is limited to in-frame clones, with some not included. The sample yields some 30,000 clones, about 90% seen once. Sequencing was done on a sample of peripheral blood. Receptor source: a man aged 50 to 59 with active or convalescent COVID-19. The CDR3 runs from the conserved cysteine through the conserved F or W. The order of the fields is CDR3 length, clone size, D gene, V gene, J gene, CDR3 DNA, CDR3 protein. D genes are given only for firm matches. Size is stated for part of the rows, as once, few or many counts, or as a class when the clone is expanded.

length: 14
size: once
D: TRBD1
V: TRBV23-1
J: TRBJ2-7
DNA: TGCGCCAGCAGTCAATCGGCAGGGGGCTACGAGCAGTACTTC
CDR3: CASSQSAGGYEQYF

length: 15
size: NA
D: NA
V: TRBV19
J: TRBJ1-2
DNA: TGTGCCAGTCAAGCCGGGACCCAGGGACTTTACGGCTACACCTTC
CDR3: CASQAGTQGLYGYTF

length: 16
size: NA
D: TRBD2
V: TRBV6-2/TRBV6-3
J: TRBJ2-7
DNA: TGTGCCAGCAGTTACTTCCTTAGCGGGAGTCTCCACGAGCAGTACTTC
CDR3: CASSYFLSGSLHEQYF

length: 15
size: NA
D: TRBD1
V: TRBV5-4
J: TRBJ2-7
DNA: TGTGCCAGCAGCATACCGGGACAGGGGATGTACGAGCAGTACTTC
CDR3: CASSIPGQGMYEQYF

length: 13
size: once
D: TRBD1
V: TRBV19
J: TRBJ1-2
DNA: TGTGCCAGCGGGACAGGCCTTAACTATGGCTACACCTTC
CDR3: CASGTGLNYGYTF

length: 16
size: NA
D: TRBD2
V: TRBV5-1
J: TRBJ2-1
DNA: TGCGCCAGCAGCTTGCTAGCGGGAGGCTCCTACAATGAGCAGTTCTTC
CDR3: CASSLLAGGSYNEQFF

length: 14
size: NA
D: TRBD1
V: TRBV28
J: TRBJ1-1
DNA: TGTGCCAGCAGGTCGACAGGGGAAAACACTGAAGCTTTCTTT
CDR3: CASRSTGENTEAFF

length: 14
size: NA
D: NA
V: TRBV21-1
J: TRBJ1-4
DNA: TGTGCCAGCAGCACGACAGGGCGGAATGAAAAACTGTTTTTT
CDR3: CASSTTGRNEKLFF

length: 14
size: NA
D: NA
V: TRBV10-3
J: TRBJ1-1
DNA: TGTGCCATCAGAAGGTCGCGGGAAAACACTGAAGCTTTCTTT
CDR3: CAIRRSRENTEAFF

length: 14
size: NA
D: TRBD1
V: TRBV6-5
J: TRBJ2-2
DNA: TGTGCCGGGGGGGAGACAGGGGGAAGCGGGGAGCTGTTTTTT
CDR3: CAGGETGGSGELFF

length: 16
size: NA
D: TRBD1
V: TRBV28
J: TRBJ2-1
DNA: TGTGCCAGCAGTTTATCGGCAGGGGGCTCCTACAATGAGCAGTTCTTC
CDR3: CASSLSAGGSYNEQFF

length: 15
size: NA
D: TRBD2
V: TRBV2
J: TRBJ2-2
DNA: TGTGCCAGTACATTACGGGAGGAGTTCACCGGGGAGCTGTTTTTT
CDR3: CASTLREEFTGELFF